The rows below give T cell receptor beta chains drawn from one sample of a study of Graves' ophthalmopathy and Graves' hyperthyroidism. From the multiplex PCR reads, TCRdb called clonotypes with MiXCR, one entry per CDR3 protein. The data contain about 220,000 distinct CDR3 sequences, roughly 21% of them seen just once; the ten biggest clones take up around two fifths. The sequenced sample was peripheral blood. The source is a woman in her fifties or sixties with Graves' ophthalmopathy. Both conserved end residues are trimmed from each CDR3.

v_gene | CDR3aa
TRBV20-1 | SAGAREETQY
TRBV12-3/TRBV12-4 | ASVRVGGLETQY
TRBV6-1 | ASRQAGQDPYGYT
TRBV6-5 | ASSYKGRSYGYT
TRBV6-1 | ASSQQGRDQPQH
TRBV3-1 | ASRTSRTRTYEQY
TRBV14 | ASPWGCPDKSFSYEQY
TRBV6-2/TRBV6-3 | ASSYSRGNEQY
TRBV12-3/TRBV12-4 | ASSSVGQGAKNIQY
TRBV25-1 | ASSEPSGYEQY
TRBV24-1 | ASTWDSNQPQH
TRBV7-2 | ASSQGTGTLLH
TRBV19 | ASSIGQGADTQY
TRBV12-3/TRBV12-4 | ASRWTVNQPQH
TRBV20-1 | SARANRGSYEQY
TRBV6-5 | ATGTESQPQH
TRBV10-3 | AISERNSDTEAF
TRBV29-1 | SVARQGIGELF
TRBV20-1 | SARDGTSYEQY
TRBV6-5 | ASSYFTGTGGELF
TRBV5-1 | ASSQGQASYEQY
TRBV9 | ASSVGGQGYQETQY
TRBV7-9 | ASSWGFREQY
TRBV12-3/TRBV12-4 | ASSFWVLSNPSGNTIY
TRBV7-8 | ASSYGTGDYGYT
TRBV7-3 | ASSLKGIGTEAF
TRBV5-1 | ASSPGTVFYEQY
TRBV12-3/TRBV12-4 | ASSLASMNTEAF